The T cell receptor beta chain under discussion was sequenced for a study of cytomegalovirus exposure and HLA in healthy donors. Study-level points and caveats: The likely explanation for a cluster of highly shared sequence variants was sequencing artifact. Productive status was seen about 87% or about 30% of the time for most TCR beta V segments in an earlier analysis.

Of note for this clone: The antigen is undetermined.

The germline gives CDR1 LNHDA, CDR2 SQIVND (reference sequence). CDR3 length: 15 residues. J was trimmed by 2 bases and V by 4 bases; bases with no gene match: 4. The PCR was carried out with 60 Vbeta primers and 13 Jbeta primers. Per the original data handling: A later analysis counted roughly 74 million unique TCR beta chains, around 10 million shared. Using immunoSEQ multiplex PCR, the repertoire was profiled, and TCRdb retains in-frame clones only, with some absent. From that table come the V and J calls and clone size; the DNA was used to work out D and trimming. The data contain about 98,000 clones, approximately 79% of them singletons.

The receptor's source is a male donor in good health and CMV-seronegative. The sample taken for sequencing was PBMCs. J is TRBJ1-4 and V is TRBV19; TRBD1 aligns across 7 bases. CDR3: CASSSRQGTNEKLFF. The CDR3 DNA follows: TGTGCCAGTAGTAGCCGACAGGGCACTAATGAAAAACTGTTTTTT.